This TCR beta chain was observed in a study of regulatory T cells in long-lasting Graves disease. The study's findings and limits: Segments TRBV28, TRBJ1-2 and TRBJ2-5 showed preferential usage in persistent disease.

The germline CDR1 and CDR2 sequences are GTSNPN and SVGIG (reference sequence). Deletions cut 5 bases from V and 0 bases from J, with 10 bases between. The CDR3 is 14 amino acids. To note about this clonotype: Its antigen remains unknown.

The time point denotes: newly diagnosed GD, antithyroid drugs for less than 3 months. The TCR library was made from RNA that had been extracted from PBMCs in TRIzol. CDR3 regions were amplified by Arm-PCR using iRepertoire HTBI primers to build TCR beta libraries. TCRdb re-called the multiplex PCR reads with MiXCR, one entry per CDR3 protein. Of about 540,000 distinct CDR3 sequences listed, roughly 13% are singletons. These data also featured in a second study, about T cells in Graves' hyperthyroidism and ophthalmopathy. That paper adds: Patients were aged 18 to 65, had disease duration under 2 months, and had newly diagnosed hyperthyroidism. First-round RT-PCR with HTBI primers amplified the TCR CDR3 region.

Sequencing used peripheral blood mononuclear cells (PBMCs), obtained at new diagnosis, from a patient treated with antithyroid drugs. This clonotype was obtained from a man aged 25 to 40 with Graves disease. The chain has TRBV30 and TRBJ2-2; D is perhaps TRBD2 (6 bases). CDR3 residues: CAWRAGPNTGELFF. CDR3 bases: TGTGCCTGGCGGGCGGGACCGAACACCGGGGAGCTGTTTTTT. The whole variable domain, remainder taken from reference TRBV30 and TRBJ2-2, is SQTIHQWPATLVQPVGSPLSLECTVEGTSNPNLYWYRQAAGRGLQLLFYSVGIGQISSEVPQNLSASRPQDRQFILSSKKLLLSDSGFYLCAWRAGPNTGELFFGEGSRLTVL.